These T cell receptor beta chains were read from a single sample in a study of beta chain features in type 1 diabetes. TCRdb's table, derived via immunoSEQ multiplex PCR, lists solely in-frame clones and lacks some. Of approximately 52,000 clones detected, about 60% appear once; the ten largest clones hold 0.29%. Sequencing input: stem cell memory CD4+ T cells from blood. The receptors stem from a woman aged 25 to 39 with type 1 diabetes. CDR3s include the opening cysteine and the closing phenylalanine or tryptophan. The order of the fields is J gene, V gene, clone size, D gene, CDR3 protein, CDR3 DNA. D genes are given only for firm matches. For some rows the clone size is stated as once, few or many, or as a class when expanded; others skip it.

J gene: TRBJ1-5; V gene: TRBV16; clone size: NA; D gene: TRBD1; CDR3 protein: CASSLNRGQDQPQHF; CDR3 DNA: TGTGCCAGCAGCCTAAACAGGGGACAGGATCAGCCCCAGCATTTT
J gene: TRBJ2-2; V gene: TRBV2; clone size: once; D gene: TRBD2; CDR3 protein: CASRSTSGGRAGELFF; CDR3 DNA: TGTGCCAGCAGGTCGACTAGCGGAGGGCGGGCCGGGGAGCTGTTTTTT
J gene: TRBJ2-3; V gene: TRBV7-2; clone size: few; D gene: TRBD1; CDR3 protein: CASSPGTGVNTQYF; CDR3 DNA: TGTGCCAGCAGCCCCGGGACAGGGGTTAATACGCAGTATTTT
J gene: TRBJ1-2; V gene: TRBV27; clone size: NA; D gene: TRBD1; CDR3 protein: CASSSTGTGGGRGYTF; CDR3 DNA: TGTGCCAGCAGTTCCACTGGGACAGGGGGCGGTCGTGGCTACACCTTC
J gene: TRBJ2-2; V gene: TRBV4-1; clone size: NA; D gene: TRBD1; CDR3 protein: CASSLPKDRGANTGELFF; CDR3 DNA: TGCGCCAGCAGCCTCCCTAAGGACAGGGGAGCTAACACCGGGGAGCTGTTTTTT
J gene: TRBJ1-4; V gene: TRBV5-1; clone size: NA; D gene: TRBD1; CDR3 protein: CASSPGQGEEKLFF; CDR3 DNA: TGCGCCAGCAGCCCTGGACAGGGAGAAGAAAAACTGTTTTTT
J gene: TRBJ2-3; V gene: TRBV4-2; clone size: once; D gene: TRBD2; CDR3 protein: CASSQVAGGADTQYF; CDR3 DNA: TGTGCCAGCAGCCAAGTAGCGGGAGGGGCAGATACGCAGTATTTT
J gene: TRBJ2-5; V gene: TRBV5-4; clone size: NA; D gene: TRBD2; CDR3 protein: CASSSTPDGRLETQYF; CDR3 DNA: TGTGCCAGCAGTTCGACCCCCGACGGGAGGTTGGAGACCCAGTACTTC
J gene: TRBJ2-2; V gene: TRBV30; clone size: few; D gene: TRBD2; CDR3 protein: CAWNFLAEDTGELFF; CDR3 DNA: TGTGCCTGGAATTTCCTAGCGGAGGACACCGGGGAGCTGTTTTTT
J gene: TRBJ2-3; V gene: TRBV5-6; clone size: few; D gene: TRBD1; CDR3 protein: CASRQDRGRLTDTQYF; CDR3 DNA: TGTGCCAGCAGGCAAGACAGGGGGCGGCTAACAGATACGCAGTATTTT
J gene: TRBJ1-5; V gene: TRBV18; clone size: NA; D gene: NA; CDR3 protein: CASSPPQGNQPQHF; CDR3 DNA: TGTGCCAGCTCACCACCGCAGGGGAATCAGCCCCAGCATTTT
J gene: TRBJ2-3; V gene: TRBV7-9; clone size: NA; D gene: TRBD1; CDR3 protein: CASNRGNGYTQYF; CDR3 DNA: TGTGCCAGCAACAGGGGGAATGGATATACGCAGTATTTT
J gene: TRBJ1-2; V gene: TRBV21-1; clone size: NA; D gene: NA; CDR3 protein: CASSKATRGAGYTF; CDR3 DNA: TGTGCCAGCAGCAAAGCAACCCGAGGAGCTGGCTACACCTTC
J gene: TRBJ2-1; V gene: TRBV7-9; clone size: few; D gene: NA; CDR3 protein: CASSLAGGNNEQFF; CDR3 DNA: TGTGCCAGCAGCTTAGCGGGAGGTAACAATGAGCAGTTCTTC
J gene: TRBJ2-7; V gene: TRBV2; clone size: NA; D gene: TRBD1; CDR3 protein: CASRDRASYEQYF; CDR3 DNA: TGTGCCAGCCGGGACAGGGCCTCCTACGAGCAGTACTTC
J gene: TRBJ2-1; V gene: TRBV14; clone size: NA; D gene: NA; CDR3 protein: CASSQVAGPSSYNEQFF; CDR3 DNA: TGTGCCAGCAGCCAAGTGGCGGGGCCAAGCTCCTACAATGAGCAGTTCTTC
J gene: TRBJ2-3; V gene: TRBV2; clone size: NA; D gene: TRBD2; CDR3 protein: CASRYLTGGRTDTQYF; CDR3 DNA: TGTGCCAGCAGGTACCTCACGGGGGGACGCACAGATACGCAGTATTTT
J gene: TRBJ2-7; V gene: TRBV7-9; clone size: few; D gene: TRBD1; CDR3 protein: CASSLTGDALYEQYF; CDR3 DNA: TGTGCCAGCAGCTTAACAGGGGACGCTCTCTACGAGCAGTACTTC
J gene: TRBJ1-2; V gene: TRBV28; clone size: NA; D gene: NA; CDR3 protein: CASSETSLGYTF; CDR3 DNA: TGTGCCAGCAGTGAGACATCTTTAGGCTACACCTTC
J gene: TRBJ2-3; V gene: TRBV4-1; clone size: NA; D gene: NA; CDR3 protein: CASSQDPRSYADTQYF; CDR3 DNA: TGCGCCAGCAGCCAAGATCCCCGGAGTTACGCAGATACGCAGTATTTT
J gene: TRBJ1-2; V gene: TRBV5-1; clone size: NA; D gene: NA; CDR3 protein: CASSLEDWTNYGYTF; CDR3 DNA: TGCGCCAGCAGCTTGGAGGACTGGACCAACTATGGCTACACCTTC
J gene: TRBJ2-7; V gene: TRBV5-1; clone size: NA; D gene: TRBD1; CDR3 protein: CASSSEVTGDYEQYF; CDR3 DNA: TGCGCCAGCAGCTCGGAAGTGACAGGGGACTACGAGCAGTACTTC
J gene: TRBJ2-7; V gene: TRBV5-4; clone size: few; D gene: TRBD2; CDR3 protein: CASSRLTSGSYEQYF; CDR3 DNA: TGTGCCAGCAGCCGCCTGACTAGCGGGAGCTACGAGCAGTACTTC
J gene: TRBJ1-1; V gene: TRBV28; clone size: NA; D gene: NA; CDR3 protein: CASSFGGLAFF; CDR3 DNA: TGTGCCAGCAGTTTTGGAGGGCTTGCTTTCTTT
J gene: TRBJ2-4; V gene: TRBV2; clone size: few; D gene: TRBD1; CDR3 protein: CASSEVAGGNIQYF; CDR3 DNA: TGTGCCAGCAGTGAAGTGGCAGGGGGTAACATTCAGTACTTC
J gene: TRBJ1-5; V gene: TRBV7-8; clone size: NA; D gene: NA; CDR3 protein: CASSLQGQQPQHF; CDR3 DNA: TGTGCCAGCAGCTTACAGGGTCAACAGCCCCAGCATTTT
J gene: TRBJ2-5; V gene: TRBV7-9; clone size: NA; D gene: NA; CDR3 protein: CASSFGELARETQYF; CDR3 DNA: TGTGCCAGCAGCTTTGGGGAACTAGCTAGAGAGACCCAGTACTTC
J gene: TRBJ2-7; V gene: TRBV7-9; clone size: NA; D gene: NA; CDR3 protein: CASSFAGEQYF; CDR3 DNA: TGTGCCAGCAGCTTTGCGGGGGAGCAGTACTTC
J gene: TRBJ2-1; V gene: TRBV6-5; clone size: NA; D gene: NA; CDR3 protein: CASRPRDWIYNEQFF; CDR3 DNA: TGTGCCAGCAGGCCCCGGGACTGGATCTACAATGAGCAGTTCTTC
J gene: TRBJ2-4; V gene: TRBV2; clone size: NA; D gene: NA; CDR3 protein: CASTIDFLAKNIQYF; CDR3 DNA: TGTGCCAGCACAATTGACTTCCTAGCCAAAAACATTCAGTACTTC
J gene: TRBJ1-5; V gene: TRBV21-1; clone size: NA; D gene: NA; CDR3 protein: CASSKVSGVSQPQHF; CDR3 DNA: TGTGCCAGCAGCAAAGTTTCGGGAGTGAGTCAGCCCCAGCATTTT
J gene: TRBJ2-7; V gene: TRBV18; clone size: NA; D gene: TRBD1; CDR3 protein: CASSAQGISYEQYF; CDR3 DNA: TGTGCCAGCTCAGCACAGGGGATCTCCTACGAGCAGTACTTC
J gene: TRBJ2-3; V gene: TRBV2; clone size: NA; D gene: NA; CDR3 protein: CASSVALEDTQYF; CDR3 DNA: TGTGCCAGCAGCGTAGCCTTGGAAGATACGCAGTATTTT
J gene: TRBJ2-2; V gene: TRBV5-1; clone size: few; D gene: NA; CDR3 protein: CASSAGTQTGELFF; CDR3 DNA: TGCGCCAGCAGCGCAGGGACTCAAACCGGGGAGCTGTTTTTT
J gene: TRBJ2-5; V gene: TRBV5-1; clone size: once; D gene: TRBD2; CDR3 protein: CASSLGTSEKTQYF; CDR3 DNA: TGCGCCAGCAGCTTGGGGACTAGCGAAAAGACCCAGTACTTC
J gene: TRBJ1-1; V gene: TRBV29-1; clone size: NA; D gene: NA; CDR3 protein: CSVGREFTEAFF; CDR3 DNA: TGCAGCGTTGGAAGGGAGTTCACTGAAGCTTTCTTT
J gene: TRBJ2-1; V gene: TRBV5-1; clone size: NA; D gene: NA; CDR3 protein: CASSSLELYNEQFF; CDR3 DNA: TGCGCCAGCAGCTCCCTCGAACTTTACAATGAGCAGTTCTTC
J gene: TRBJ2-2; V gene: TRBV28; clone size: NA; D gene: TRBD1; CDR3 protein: CASSLDRGNPGTGELFF; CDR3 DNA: TGTGCCAGCAGTCTAGACAGGGGGAACCCAGGGACCGGGGAGCTGTTTTTT
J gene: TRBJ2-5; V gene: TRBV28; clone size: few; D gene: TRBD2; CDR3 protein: CASEAGVQETQYF; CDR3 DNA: TGTGCCAGCGAAGCGGGAGTCCAAGAGACCCAGTACTTC
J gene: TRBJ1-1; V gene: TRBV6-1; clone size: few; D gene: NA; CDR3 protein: CASSVIGSTEAFF; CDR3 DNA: TGTGCCAGCAGTGTTATAGGGAGCACTGAAGCTTTCTTT
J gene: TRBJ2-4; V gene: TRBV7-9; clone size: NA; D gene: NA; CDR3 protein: CASSLASRVGNIQYF; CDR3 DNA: TGTGCCAGCAGCTTAGCGTCCAGGGTAGGCAACATTCAGTACTTC
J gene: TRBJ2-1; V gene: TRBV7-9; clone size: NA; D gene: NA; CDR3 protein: CASSHTEQFF; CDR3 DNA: TGTGCCAGCAGCCACACAGAGCAGTTCTTC
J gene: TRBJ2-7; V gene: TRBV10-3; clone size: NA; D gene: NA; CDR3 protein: CAIRELIPGDEQYF; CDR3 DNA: TGTGCCATCAGAGAACTGATACCAGGGGACGAGCAGTACTTC
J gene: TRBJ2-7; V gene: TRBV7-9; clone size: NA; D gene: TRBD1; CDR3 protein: CASSTLTGSREQYF; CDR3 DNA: TGTGCCAGCAGCACACTGACAGGGAGTCGCGAGCAGTACTTC
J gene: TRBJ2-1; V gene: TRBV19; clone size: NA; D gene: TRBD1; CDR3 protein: CASSGPGTAINEQFF; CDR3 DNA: TGTGCCAGTAGTGGGCCCGGGACAGCGATCAATGAGCAGTTCTTC